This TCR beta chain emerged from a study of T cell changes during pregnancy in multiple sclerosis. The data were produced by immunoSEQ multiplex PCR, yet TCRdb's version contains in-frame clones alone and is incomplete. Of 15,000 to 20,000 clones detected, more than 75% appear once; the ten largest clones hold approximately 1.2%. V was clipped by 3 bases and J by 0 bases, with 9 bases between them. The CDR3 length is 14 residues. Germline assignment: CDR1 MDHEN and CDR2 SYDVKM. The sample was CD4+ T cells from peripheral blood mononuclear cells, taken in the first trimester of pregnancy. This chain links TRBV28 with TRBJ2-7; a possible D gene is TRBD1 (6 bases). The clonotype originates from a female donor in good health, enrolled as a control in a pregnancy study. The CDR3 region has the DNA TGTGCCAGCAGTTTCCCAGGGGCCTCCTACGAGCAGTACTTC. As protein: CASSFPGASYEQYF. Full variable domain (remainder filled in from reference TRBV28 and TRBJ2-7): DVKVTQSSRYLVKRTGEKVFLECVQDMDHENMFWYRQDPGLGLRLIYFSYDVKMKEKGDIPEGYSVSREKKERFSLILESASTNQTSMYLCASSFPGASYEQYFGPGTRLTVT.